The rows below give T cell receptor beta chains drawn from one sample of a study of blood T cell repertoires in COVID-19. Generated by immunoSEQ multiplex PCR, the TCRdb table keeps only in-frame clones and is missing some. The sample comprises over 150,000 clones, approximately 88% of which are singletons, and around 3.5% rests with the top ten. Material for sequencing was PBMCs or T cells enriched from blood (not recorded which). These receptors were taken from a woman aged 30 to 39 who had recovered from COVID-19. CDR3s include the opening cysteine and the closing phenylalanine or tryptophan. A D gene is named only where the DNA matches it firmly. A clone size is listed for some rows: how often the clone was seen (once, few, many), or a class if it is expanded.

>15|TRBV6-5|TRBJ1-4|NA|NA
TGTGCCAGTGAGGACGGAGGGTCACCCAGGGAAAAACTGTTTTTT
CASEDGGSPREKLFF
>14|TRBV25-1|TRBJ2-4|NA|NA
TGTGCCAGCAGTGGGAGCACAGGTACCGGCATTCAGTACTTC
CASSGSTGTGIQYF
>18|TRBV24-1|TRBJ2-5|NA|TRBD2
TGTGCCACCAGTGACTCCGGGACTAGCGGGCAAGTGCAAGAGACCCAGTACTTC
CATSDSGTSGQVQETQYF
>14|TRBV28|TRBJ2-2|NA|NA
TGTGCCAGCAGGTACGGACAGATCACCGGGGAGCTGTTTTTT
CASRYGQITGELFF
>14|TRBV19|TRBJ2-1|NA|NA
TGTGCCAGTAGTATGCGGTTTAGGTCGGATGAGCAGTTCTTC
CASSMRFRSDEQFF
>18|TRBV24-1|TRBJ2-1|NA|TRBD2
TGTGCCACCAGTGAGCCAACTCCTAGCGGGGGAACCTACAATGAGCAGTTCTTC
CATSEPTPSGGTYNEQFF
>12|TRBV5-1|TRBJ2-1|NA|NA
TGCGCCAGCATCGGGACTCTGAATGAGCAGTTCTTC
CASIGTLNEQFF
>14|TRBV19|TRBJ1-1|few|NA
TGTGCCAGTAGGGGTCGCCAGGGAGGCACTGAAGCTTTCTTT
CASRGRQGGTEAFF
>14|TRBV19|TRBJ1-2|NA|NA
TGTGCCAGTAGTAACTTACAGGCTAACTATGGCTACACCTTC
CASSNLQANYGYTF
>15|TRBV5-1|TRBJ2-1|NA|TRBD2
TGCGCCAGCAGCTTGCTTGCTAGCGGGAGACCGAAGGGGTTCTTC
CASSLLASGRPKGFF
>15|TRBV27|TRBJ2-1|NA|TRBD2
TGTGCCAGCAGTTTATCGACTAGCGGTTACAATGAGCAGTTCTTC
CASSLSTSGYNEQFF
>15|TRBV10-3|TRBJ1-5|NA|NA
TGTGCCATCAGTGAGCGTAAAGGGGATAGTCAGCCCCAGCATTTT
CAISERKGDSQPQHF
>15|TRBV15|TRBJ2-1|NA|TRBD2
TGTGCCACCACCAAGGGCGGGGGTTCCTACAATGAGCAGTTCTTC
CATTKGGGSYNEQFF
>16|TRBV24-1|TRBJ2-2|NA|TRBD2
TGTGCCACCAGTGATGCGGGGGGGCCGGTGACCGGGGAGCTGTTTTTT
CATSDAGGPVTGELFF
>12|TRBV15|TRBJ1-1|NA|NA
TGTGCTACCAGTCAGGTGGACACTGAAGCTTTCTTT
CATSQVDTEAFF
>15|TRBV5-5|TRBJ1-2|NA|TRBD1
TGTGCCAGCAGCCTTTCGGTAGGGGGCGAAGCTGGCTACACCTTC
CASSLSVGGEAGYTF
>17|TRBV3-1/TRBV3-2|TRBJ2-3|NA|TRBD2
TGTGCCAGCAGCCCCCTAGGGGTAGCGGGGGATACAGATACGCAGTATTTT
CASSPLGVAGDTDTQYF
>17|TRBV27|TRBJ1-5|NA|TRBD1
TGTGCCAGCAGTTTATCGGGACAGGGGGCCCGCAATCAGCCCCAGCATTTT
CASSLSGQGARNQPQHF
>13|TRBV7-3|TRBJ1-1|NA|NA
TGTGCCAGCAGCTTAATAGGGGACACTGAAGCTTTCTTT
CASSLIGDTEAFF
>16|TRBV5-1|TRBJ2-1|few|TRBD2
TGCGCCAGCAGCCCGACGACTGCTAGCGGGTACAATGAGCAGTTCTTC
CASSPTTASGYNEQFF
>15|TRBV7-2|TRBJ2-7|few|NA
TGTGCCAGCAGCCCGCGACTAGTTATAAGCTACGAGCAGTACTTC
CASSPRLVISYEQYF
>13|TRBV6-5|TRBJ2-5|NA|TRBD1
TGTGCCAGCAGCGGACAGGGGTGGGAGACCCAGTACTTC
CASSGQGWETQYF
>13|TRBV18|TRBJ1-2|NA|NA
TGTGCCAGCTCACCCTGGGCAGGGGATGGCTACACCTTC
CASSPWAGDGYTF
>12|TRBV15|TRBJ1-1|NA|NA
TGTGCCACCAGCAGCTCCGGGACACAAGCTTTCTTT
CATSSSGTQAFF
>14|TRBV5-5|TRBJ1-4|NA|NA
TGTGCCAGCAGCTTTGCGGGGGCTGGGGAAAAACTGTTTTTT
CASSFAGAGEKLFF
>14|TRBV6-4|TRBJ2-2|NA|NA
TGTGCCAGCAGTGACGGGACTAACACCGGGGAGCTGTTTTTT
CASSDGTNTGELFF
>11|TRBV29-1|TRBJ2-7|few|NA
TGCAGCGTTGGCCCCGGGGGCGAGCAGTACTTC
CSVGPGGEQYF
>13|TRBV7-3|TRBJ1-6|NA|NA
TGTGCCAGCAGCTTAATCCGGGATTCACCCCTCCACTTT
CASSLIRDSPLHF
>15|TRBV14|TRBJ2-2|NA|NA
TGTGCCAGCAGCCGAGCGCAGGGCCCCACCGGGGAGCTGTTTTTT
CASSRAQGPTGELFF
>18|TRBV7-9|TRBJ1-2|NA|NA
TGTGCCAGCAGCTCGATTAGAGTCGCGGGGAGTATTAACTATGGCTACACCTTC
CASSSIRVAGSINYGYTF
>16|TRBV7-2|TRBJ1-1|NA|NA
TGTGCCAGCAGGGCTCGAGGGAGGGCCGAAAATCAGGAAGCTTTCTTT
CASRARGRAENQEAFF
>14|TRBV18|TRBJ2-7|NA|TRBD1
TGTGCCAGCTCACCCAACGACAGGGATTCCGAGCAGTACTTC
CASSPNDRDSEQYF
>14|TRBV5-1|TRBJ2-2|NA|TRBD2
TGCGCCAGCAGCTTCGGGAGGAAGGGCGGGGAGCTGTTTTTT
CASSFGRKGGELFF
>16|TRBV10-2|TRBJ2-5|once|TRBD2
TGCGCCAGCAGGGCTCCGGGACTAGCGGGAGCAGAGACCCAGTACTTC
CASRAPGLAGAETQYF
>17|TRBV19|TRBJ1-5|NA|NA
TGTGCCAGTAGTAATTGGCCCCAGGGGAGCGCCAATCAGCCCCAGCATTTT
CASSNWPQGSANQPQHF
>16|TRBV3-1/TRBV3-2|TRBJ2-5|NA|TRBD1
TGTGCCAGCAGCCACTTCTCTCCCAGGGGGTCCGAGACCCAGTACTTC
CASSHFSPRGSETQYF
>14|TRBV5-1|TRBJ1-1|NA|NA
TGCGCCAGCAGCTATGGGGCAGGTAACACTGAAGCTTTCTTT
CASSYGAGNTEAFF
>16|TRBV5-1|TRBJ2-5|NA|TRBD2
TGCGCCAGCAGCTTGGGGCTAGCGGGGGGGCAAGAGACCCAGTACTTC
CASSLGLAGGQETQYF
>18|TRBV19|TRBJ2-6|NA|TRBD1
TGTGCCAGTAGTATCCTGGGGACAGGTATGTTTGGGGCCAACGTCCTGACTTTC
CASSILGTGMFGANVLTF
>17|TRBV18|TRBJ1-3|once|TRBD1
TGTGCCAGCTCACCATTTGGCGGGACAGATACTGGAAACACCATATATTTT
CASSPFGGTDTGNTIYF
>16|TRBV5-8|TRBJ2-3|NA|TRBD2
TGTGCCAGCAGCGCCGCCCTAGCGGAGGTCCTAGATACGCAGTATTTT
CASSAALAEVLDTQYF
>14|TRBV27|TRBJ1-1|few|TRBD1
TGTGCCAGCAGTTTATTCGGACAGGGCCGTCGGGCTTTCTTT
CASSLFGQGRRAFF
>15|TRBV30|TRBJ1-5|NA|NA
TGTGCCTGGAGGTCAGGGGCGAATAGCAATCAGCCCCAGCATTTT
CAWRSGANSNQPQHF